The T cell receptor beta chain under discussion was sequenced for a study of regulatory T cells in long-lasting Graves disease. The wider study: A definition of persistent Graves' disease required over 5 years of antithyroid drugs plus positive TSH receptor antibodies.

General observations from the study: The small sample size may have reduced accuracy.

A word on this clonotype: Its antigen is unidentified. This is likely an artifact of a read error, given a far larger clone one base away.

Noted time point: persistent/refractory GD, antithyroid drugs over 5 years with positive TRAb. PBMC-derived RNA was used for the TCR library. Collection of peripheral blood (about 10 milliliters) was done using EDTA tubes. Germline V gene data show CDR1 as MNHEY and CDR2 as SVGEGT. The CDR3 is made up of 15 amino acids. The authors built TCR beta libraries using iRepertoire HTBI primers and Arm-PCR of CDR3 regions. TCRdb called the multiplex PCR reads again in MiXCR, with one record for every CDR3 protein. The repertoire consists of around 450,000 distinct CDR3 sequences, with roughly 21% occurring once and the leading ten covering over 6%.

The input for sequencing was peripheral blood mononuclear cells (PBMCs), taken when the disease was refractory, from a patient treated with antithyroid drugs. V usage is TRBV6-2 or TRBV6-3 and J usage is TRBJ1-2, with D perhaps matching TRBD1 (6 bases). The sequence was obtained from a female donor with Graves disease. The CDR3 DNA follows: TGTGCCGGCAGCCCCAGGACAGAGATTAACTATGGCTACACCTTC. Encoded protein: CAGSPRTEINYGYTF.